This T cell receptor beta chain stems from a study of response to subunit inactivated influenza vaccine. Regarding this clonotype: Its antigen is unknown.

MiXCR was run by TCRdb on the RT-PCR reads, yielding one entry per CDR3 protein. This table holds about 520,000 distinct CDR3 sequences, around 25% found once. Broader study findings: It was the authors' suggestion that each seasonal influenza vaccination recruits few new T cells.

Sequenced material: CD4+ T cells sorted from PBMCs, taken 4 to 6 days after vaccination. The TCR originated in a man in his forties or fifties who received an inactivated influenza vaccine.

CDR3 sequence: CASSSGTSGSLEKETQYF. In nucleotides, the CDR3 is TGCGCCAGCAGCTCCGGGACTAGCGGGAGCTTAGAAAAAGAGACCCAGTACTTC. The chain uses TRBV5-1 and TRBJ2-5, with 14 positions matching TRBD2. Germline CDR1 SGHRS, CDR2 YFSETQ. The CDR3 is 18 amino acids. The J segment lost 3 bases and the V segment lost 3 bases, leaving 10 bases of the junction unmatched.